Sequencing of this T cell receptor (beta chain) was carried out in a study of CD8 T cells in Susac syndrome. Random hexamers served to reverse transcribe about 0.45 to 1 ug RNA. TCRdb re-called the immunoSEQ multiplex PCR reads with MiXCR, one entry per CDR3 protein. The sample consists of 100,000 to 150,000 distinct CDR3 sequences, around 96% of them appearing once. Controls were drawn from healthy donors and were matched for age and sex. Trimming took 4 bases from V and 4 from J, leaving 16 bases between them. This CDR3 region has 15 residues. Germline assignment: CDR1 KGHSH and CDR2 LQKENI. The sequenced material came from CD4+ T cells from PBMCs. The chain links TRBV18 to TRBJ1-2, with unresolved D. The clonotype comes from a human donor in good health. CDR3 in amino acids: CASSRLEGSSYGYTF. CDR3 DNA: TGTGCCAGCTCACGTCTTGAGGGTTCTTCCTATGGCTACACCTTC.